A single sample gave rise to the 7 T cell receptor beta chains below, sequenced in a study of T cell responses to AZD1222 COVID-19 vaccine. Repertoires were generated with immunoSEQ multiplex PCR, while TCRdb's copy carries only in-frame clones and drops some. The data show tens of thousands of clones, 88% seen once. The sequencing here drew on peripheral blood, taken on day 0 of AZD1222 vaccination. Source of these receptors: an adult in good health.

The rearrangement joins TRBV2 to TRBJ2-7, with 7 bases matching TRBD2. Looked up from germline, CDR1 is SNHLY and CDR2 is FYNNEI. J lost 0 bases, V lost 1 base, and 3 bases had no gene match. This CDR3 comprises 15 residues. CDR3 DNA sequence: TGTGCCAGCAGTGAAGAACGGGGGGACTCCTACGAGCAGTACTTC. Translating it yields CASSEERGDSYEQYF. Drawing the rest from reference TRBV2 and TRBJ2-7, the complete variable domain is EPEVTQTPSHQVTQMGQEVILRCVPISNHLYFYWYRQILGQKVEFLVSFYNNEISEKSEIFDDQFSVERPDGSNFTLKIRSTKLEDSAMYFCASSEERGDSYEQYFGPGTRLTVT.

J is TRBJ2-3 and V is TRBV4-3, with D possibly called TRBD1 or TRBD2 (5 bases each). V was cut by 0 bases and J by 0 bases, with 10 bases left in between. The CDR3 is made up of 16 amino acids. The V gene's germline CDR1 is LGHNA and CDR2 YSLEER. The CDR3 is CASSQERDPSTDTQYF. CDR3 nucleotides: TGCGCCAGCAGCCAAGAAAGGGACCCTAGCACAGATACGCAGTATTTT.

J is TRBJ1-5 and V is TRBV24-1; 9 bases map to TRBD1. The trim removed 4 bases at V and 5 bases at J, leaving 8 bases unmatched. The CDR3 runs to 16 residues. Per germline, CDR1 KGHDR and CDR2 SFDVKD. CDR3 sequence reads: CATSDSGQGQYQPQHF. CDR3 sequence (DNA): TGTGCCACCAGTGACTCGGGACAGGGACAATATCAGCCCCAGCATTTT.

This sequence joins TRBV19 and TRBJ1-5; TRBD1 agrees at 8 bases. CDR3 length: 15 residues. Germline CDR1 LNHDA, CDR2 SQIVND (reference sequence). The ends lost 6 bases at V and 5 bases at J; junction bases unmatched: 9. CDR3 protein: CASRTRQGLHQPQHF. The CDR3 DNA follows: TGTGCCAGTAGAACTCGACAGGGGCTCCATCAGCCCCAGCATTTT. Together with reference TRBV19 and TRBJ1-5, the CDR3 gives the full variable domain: DGGITQSPKYLFRKEGQNVTLSCEQNLNHDAMYWYRQDPGQGLRLIYYSQIVNDFQKGDIAEGYSVSREKKESFPLTVTSAQKNPTAFYLCASRTRQGLHQPQHFGDGTRLSIL.

The chain's CDR3 is CASSFMANTEAFF. The CDR3 DNA follows: TGCGCCAGCAGCTTTATGGCGAACACTGAAGCTTTCTTT. The rearrangement joins TRBV5-1 to TRBJ1-1; D not certain. The CDR3 is 13 residues long. Germline CDR1 reads SGHRS; CDR2 reads YFSETQ. V dropped 2 bases and J dropped 1 base, with 6 bases sitting between them.

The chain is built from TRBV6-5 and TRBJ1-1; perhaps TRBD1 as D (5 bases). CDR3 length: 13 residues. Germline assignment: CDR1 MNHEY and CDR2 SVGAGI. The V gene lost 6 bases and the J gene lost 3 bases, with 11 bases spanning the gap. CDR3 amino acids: CASRRGTDTEAFF. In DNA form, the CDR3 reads TGTGCCAGCAGGAGGGGTACGGACACTGAAGCTTTCTTT.

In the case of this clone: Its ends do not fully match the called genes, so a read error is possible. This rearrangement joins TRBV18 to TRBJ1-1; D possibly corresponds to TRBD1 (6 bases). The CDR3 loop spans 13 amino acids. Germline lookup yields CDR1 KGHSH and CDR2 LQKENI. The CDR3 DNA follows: TGTGCCAGCTCACCAGAGGGACAAACTGAATCTTTCTTT. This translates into CASSPEGQTESFF.